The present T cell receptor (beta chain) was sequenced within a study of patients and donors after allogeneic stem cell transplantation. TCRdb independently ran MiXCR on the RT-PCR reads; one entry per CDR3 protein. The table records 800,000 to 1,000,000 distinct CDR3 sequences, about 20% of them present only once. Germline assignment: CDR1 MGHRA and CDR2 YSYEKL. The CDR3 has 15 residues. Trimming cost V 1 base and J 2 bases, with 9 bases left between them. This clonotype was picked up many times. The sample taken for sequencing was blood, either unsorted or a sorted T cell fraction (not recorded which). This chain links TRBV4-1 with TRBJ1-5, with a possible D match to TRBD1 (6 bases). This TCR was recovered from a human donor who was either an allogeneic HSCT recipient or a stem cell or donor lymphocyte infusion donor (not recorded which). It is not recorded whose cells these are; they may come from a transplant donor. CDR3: CASSQGGAGNQPQHF. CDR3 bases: TGCGCCAGCAGCCAAGGGGGGGCGGGCAATCAGCCCCAGCATTTT.